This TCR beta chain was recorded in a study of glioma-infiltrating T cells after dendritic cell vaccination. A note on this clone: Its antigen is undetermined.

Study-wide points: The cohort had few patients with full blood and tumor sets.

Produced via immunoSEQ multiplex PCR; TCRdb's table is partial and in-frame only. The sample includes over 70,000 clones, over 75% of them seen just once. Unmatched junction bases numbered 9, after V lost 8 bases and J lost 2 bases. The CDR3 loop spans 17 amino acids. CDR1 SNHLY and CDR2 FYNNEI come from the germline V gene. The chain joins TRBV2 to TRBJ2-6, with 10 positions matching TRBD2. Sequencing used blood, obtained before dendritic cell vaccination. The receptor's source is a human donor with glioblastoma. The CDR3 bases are TGTGCCAGCTCCCGGGCGACTAGCGGGCCTGGGGCCAACGTCCTGACTTTC. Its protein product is CASSRATSGPGANVLTF.